Listed below are T cell receptor beta chains from one sample, sequenced in a study of CD8 T cells in ankylosing spondylitis. TCRdb recomputed calls from the 5' RACE reads with MiXCR, one row per CDR3 protein. This table has fewer than 550,000 distinct CDR3 sequences, about 5.2% appearing once. Sequenced sample: blood, either unsorted or a sorted T cell fraction (not recorded which). These TCRs come from a male donor with ankylosing spondylitis. CDR3s include the opening cysteine and the closing phenylalanine or tryptophan. Each record gives: D gene, V gene, J gene, clone size, CDR3 DNA, CDR3 protein. D genes are given only for firm matches. Expanded clones are given a class, and other clones once, few, many or no size at all.

d_call: .
v_call: TRBV12-3/TRBV12-4
j_call: TRBJ1-4
clone_size: many
cdr3_nt: TGTGCCAGCAGTTTTTTTCGGCAGATGAATGAAAAACTGTTTTTT
cdr3_aa: CASSFFRQMNEKLFF

d_call: .
v_call: TRBV29-1
j_call: TRBJ2-5
clone_size: many
cdr3_nt: TGCAGCGCGGGTTCAGAGACCCAGTACTTC
cdr3_aa: CSAGSETQYF

d_call: .
v_call: TRBV10-3
j_call: TRBJ1-5
clone_size: many
cdr3_nt: TGTGCCATCAGTGATTGGCAGGGCAATCAGCCCCAGCATTTT
cdr3_aa: CAISDWQGNQPQHF

d_call: .
v_call: TRBV28
j_call: TRBJ1-2
clone_size: many
cdr3_nt: TGTGCCAGCAGTTTTCGGGGCTATGGCTACACCTTC
cdr3_aa: CASSFRGYGYTF

d_call: .
v_call: TRBV12-3/TRBV12-4
j_call: TRBJ2-1
clone_size: many
cdr3_nt: TGTGCCAGCAGCCTCCTGGGGATTGAGCAGTTCTTC
cdr3_aa: CASSLLGIEQFF

d_call: .
v_call: TRBV29-1
j_call: TRBJ2-5
clone_size: many
cdr3_nt: TGCAGCGTTGAAGTCAGACTAGATATTGGGACCCAGTACTTC
cdr3_aa: CSVEVRLDIGTQYF

d_call: .
v_call: TRBV5-1
j_call: TRBJ2-6
clone_size: many
cdr3_nt: TGCGCCAGCAGGGTCTCTGGGGCCAACGTCCTGACTTTC
cdr3_aa: CASRVSGANVLTF

d_call: TRBD1
v_call: TRBV5-1
j_call: TRBJ1-6
clone_size: many
cdr3_nt: TGCGCCAGCAGCTTGGGCAGGGGGTATTCACCCCTCCACTTT
cdr3_aa: CASSLGRGYSPLHF

d_call: .
v_call: TRBV19
j_call: TRBJ2-5
clone_size: many
cdr3_nt: TGTGCCAGTAGTATCCCCGGGCCAGCGTGGGAGACCCAGTACTTC
cdr3_aa: CASSIPGPAWETQYF

d_call: TRBD2
v_call: TRBV5-1
j_call: TRBJ2-2
clone_size: many
cdr3_nt: TGCGCCAGCAGCTTACCGGGACTAGCGTCCGGCGGGGAGCTGTTTTTT
cdr3_aa: CASSLPGLASGGELFF

d_call: .
v_call: TRBV4-1
j_call: TRBJ1-2
clone_size: many
cdr3_nt: TGCGCCAGCAGCCAGGGTTCCTCCGTAAAGGACTATGGCTACACCTTC
cdr3_aa: CASSQGSSVKDYGYTF

d_call: .
v_call: TRBV12-3/TRBV12-4
j_call: TRBJ1-5
clone_size: many
cdr3_nt: TGTGCCAGCAGTTATCAGGGGACCGGCCAGCCCCAGCATTTT
cdr3_aa: CASSYQGTGQPQHF

d_call: TRBD2
v_call: TRBV25-1
j_call: TRBJ2-5
clone_size: many
cdr3_nt: TGTGCCAGCAGTCCCCAGGGGCTAGCGGGAGAAGAGACCCAGTACTTC
cdr3_aa: CASSPQGLAGEETQYF

d_call: TRBD2
v_call: TRBV5-5
j_call: TRBJ2-1
clone_size: many
cdr3_nt: TGTGCCAGCAGTCCGGGTGGAAGGGAGGGCCGCTTC
cdr3_aa: CASSPGGREGRF

d_call: .
v_call: TRBV12-3/TRBV12-4
j_call: TRBJ1-1
clone_size: many
cdr3_nt: TGTGCCAGCAGTTTAAAGGGGGGTATCGCTGAAGCTTTCTTT
cdr3_aa: CASSLKGGIAEAFF

d_call: .
v_call: TRBV7-2
j_call: TRBJ1-2
clone_size: many
cdr3_nt: TGTGCCAGCAGCTTGGAGGGACACACTAACTATGGCTACACCTTC
cdr3_aa: CASSLEGHTNYGYTF

d_call: TRBD2
v_call: TRBV4-2
j_call: TRBJ2-3
clone_size: .
cdr3_nt: TGTGCCAGCAGCCTCTACATGGGGGGGAAGGGCACAGATACGCAGTATTTT
cdr3_aa: CASSLYMGGKGTDTQYF

d_call: .
v_call: TRBV20-1
j_call: TRBJ1-5
clone_size: many
cdr3_nt: TGCAGTGCTAGATCCCTCGGACACCTCAATCAGCCCCAGCATTTT
cdr3_aa: CSARSLGHLNQPQHF

d_call: TRBD2
v_call: TRBV7-7
j_call: TRBJ2-1
clone_size: few
cdr3_nt: TGTGCTAGCAGCTTAGAACTAGCGGCATACAATGAGCAGTTCTTC
cdr3_aa: CASSLELAAYNEQFF

d_call: .
v_call: TRBV28
j_call: TRBJ2-2
clone_size: few
cdr3_nt: TGTGCCAGCAGTTCCTCGGGAATTAACACCGGGGAGCTGTTTTTT
cdr3_aa: CASSSSGINTGELFF

d_call: .
v_call: TRBV29-1
j_call: TRBJ2-5
clone_size: many
cdr3_nt: TGCAGCGTTGAAAAAAGGAGTTATGAGACCCAGTACTTC
cdr3_aa: CSVEKRSYETQYF

d_call: .
v_call: TRBV6-1
j_call: TRBJ1-2
clone_size: once
cdr3_nt: .
cdr3_aa: CASSEVGQGSYGCTF

d_call: .
v_call: TRBV6-1
j_call: TRBJ2-7
clone_size: many
cdr3_nt: TGTGCCAGCAGTCCCTCCGGGACACCTTACGAGCAGTACTTC
cdr3_aa: CASSPSGTPYEQYF

d_call: TRBD1
v_call: TRBV5-4
j_call: TRBJ2-2
clone_size: many
cdr3_nt: TGTGCCAGCAGCTATACAGGGGGCTCGAACACCGGGGAGCTGTTTTTT
cdr3_aa: CASSYTGGSNTGELFF

d_call: .
v_call: TRBV4-3
j_call: TRBJ1-2
clone_size: many
cdr3_nt: TGCGCCAGCAGCCAACGACCACTGGTGGGGAGATATGGCTACACCTTC
cdr3_aa: CASSQRPLVGRYGYTF

d_call: TRBD1
v_call: TRBV7-9
j_call: TRBJ2-3
clone_size: many
cdr3_nt: TGTGCCAGCAGCCCGGACAGGGGAGGCACAGATACGCAGTATTTT
cdr3_aa: CASSPDRGGTDTQYF

d_call: .
v_call: TRBV29-1
j_call: TRBJ1-2
clone_size: many
cdr3_nt: TGCAGCGTTGAAGAAGGGAATGGCTACACCTTC
cdr3_aa: CSVEEGNGYTF

d_call: .
v_call: TRBV6-1
j_call: TRBJ1-1
clone_size: many
cdr3_nt: TGTGCCAGCAGTCCCGGGAGATTGAACACTGAAGCTTTCTTT
cdr3_aa: CASSPGRLNTEAFF

d_call: TRBD1
v_call: TRBV7-8
j_call: TRBJ2-1
clone_size: many
cdr3_nt: TGTGCCAGCACCTCCATGCAACCCGGGACAGGGACCGAGCAGTTCTTC
cdr3_aa: CASTSMQPGTGTEQFF

d_call: .
v_call: TRBV7-9
j_call: TRBJ1-6
clone_size: many
cdr3_nt: TGTGCCAGCAGCCCGACGGATTTGGGCTATAATTCACCCCTCCACTTT
cdr3_aa: CASSPTDLGYNSPLHF

d_call: TRBD2
v_call: TRBV12-3/TRBV12-4
j_call: TRBJ2-5
clone_size: many
cdr3_nt: TGTGCCAGCAGTCCCAAAGCGGGAAGGGAGACCCAGTACTTC
cdr3_aa: CASSPKAGRETQYF

d_call: TRBD2
v_call: TRBV10-3
j_call: TRBJ2-1
clone_size: many
cdr3_nt: TGTGCCACCGGACTAGCGGGAGTGGATGAGCAGTTCTTC
cdr3_aa: CATGLAGVDEQFF

d_call: .
v_call: TRBV5-6
j_call: TRBJ2-2
clone_size: many
cdr3_nt: TGTGCCAGCAGCTTGATCAGGGCGTCGAGCGGGGAGCTGTTTTTT
cdr3_aa: CASSLIRASSGELFF

d_call: .
v_call: TRBV9
j_call: TRBJ2-5
clone_size: many
cdr3_nt: TGTGCCAGCAGCGTAGAGGAGGGAACGACCCAGTACTTC
cdr3_aa: CASSVEEGTTQYF

d_call: .
v_call: TRBV12-3/TRBV12-4
j_call: TRBJ2-5
clone_size: many
cdr3_nt: TGTGCCAGCAGTTCCACAGGGGCGGGGGCTGGGACCCAGTACTTC
cdr3_aa: CASSSTGAGAGTQYF

d_call: .
v_call: TRBV4-3
j_call: TRBJ1-6
clone_size: few
cdr3_nt: TGCGCCAGCAGCCAATTTAGTGGGGGCGGCAATTCACCCCTCCACTTT
cdr3_aa: CASSQFSGGGNSPLHF

d_call: .
v_call: TRBV28
j_call: TRBJ1-2
clone_size: many
cdr3_nt: TGTGCCAGCAGTTTATGGGATGGCTACACCTTC
cdr3_aa: CASSLWDGYTF

d_call: .
v_call: TRBV24-1
j_call: TRBJ2-3
clone_size: few
cdr3_nt: TGTGCCACCAGTGACGCAGGAGATAGCACAGATACGCAGTATTTT
cdr3_aa: CATSDAGDSTDTQYF

d_call: TRBD1
v_call: TRBV27
j_call: TRBJ2-2
clone_size: many
cdr3_nt: TGTGCCAGCAGGACAGGGTCGTTGGCCGGGGAGCTGTTTTTT
cdr3_aa: CASRTGSLAGELFF

d_call: TRBD2
v_call: TRBV27
j_call: TRBJ2-7
clone_size: few
cdr3_nt: TGTGCCACGCGAACTAGCGGGAGAAGTGAGCAGTACTTC
cdr3_aa: CATRTSGRSEQYF

d_call: .
v_call: TRBV20-1
j_call: TRBJ2-7
clone_size: many
cdr3_nt: TGCAGTGCCTCCTCAGGGCCTTCCTACGAGCAGTACTTC
cdr3_aa: CSASSGPSYEQYF

d_call: .
v_call: TRBV12-3/TRBV12-4
j_call: TRBJ1-5
clone_size: few
cdr3_nt: TGTGCCAGCAGTTTAGGGTACGAGGGAGATAGCAATCAGCCCCAGCATTTT
cdr3_aa: CASSLGYEGDSNQPQHF

d_call: TRBD1
v_call: TRBV29-1
j_call: TRBJ2-7
clone_size: many
cdr3_nt: TGCAGCGTTGCGGGACAGGGTCCCTACGAGCAGTACTTC
cdr3_aa: CSVAGQGPYEQYF

d_call: .
v_call: TRBV7-2
j_call: TRBJ1-2
clone_size: many
cdr3_nt: TGTGCCAGCAGCTTAATGGGCAGCAACTATGGCTACACCTTC
cdr3_aa: CASSLMGSNYGYTF

d_call: .
v_call: TRBV3-1
j_call: TRBJ2-2
clone_size: .
cdr3_nt: TGTGCCAGCAGCAGTGCGGTCGGGGAGCTGTTTTTT
cdr3_aa: CASSSAVGELFF

d_call: .
v_call: TRBV28
j_call: TRBJ1-1
clone_size: many
cdr3_nt: TGTGCCAGCAGTTTATCTCGTTTGAACACTGAAGCTTTCTTT
cdr3_aa: CASSLSRLNTEAFF

d_call: .
v_call: TRBV6-2/TRBV6-3
j_call: TRBJ1-5
clone_size: few
cdr3_nt: TGTGCCAGCCGCCAACTGAGGGACATTAGCAATCAGCCCCAGCATTTT
cdr3_aa: CASRQLRDISNQPQHF

d_call: TRBD1
v_call: TRBV12-3/TRBV12-4
j_call: TRBJ2-1
clone_size: many
cdr3_nt: TGTGCCAGCCGCCGGGACAGGGGTTATGAGCAGTTCTTC
cdr3_aa: CASRRDRGYEQFF